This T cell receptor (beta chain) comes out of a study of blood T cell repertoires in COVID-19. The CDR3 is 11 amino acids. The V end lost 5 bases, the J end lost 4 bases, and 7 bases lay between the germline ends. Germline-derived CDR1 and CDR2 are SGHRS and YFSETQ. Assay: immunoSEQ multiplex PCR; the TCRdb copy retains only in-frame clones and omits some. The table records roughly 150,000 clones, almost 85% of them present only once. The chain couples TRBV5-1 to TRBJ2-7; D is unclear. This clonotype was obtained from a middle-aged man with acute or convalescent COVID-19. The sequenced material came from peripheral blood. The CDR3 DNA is TGCGCCAGCAGAGAGGAATACGAGCAGTACTTC. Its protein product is CASREEYEQYF.